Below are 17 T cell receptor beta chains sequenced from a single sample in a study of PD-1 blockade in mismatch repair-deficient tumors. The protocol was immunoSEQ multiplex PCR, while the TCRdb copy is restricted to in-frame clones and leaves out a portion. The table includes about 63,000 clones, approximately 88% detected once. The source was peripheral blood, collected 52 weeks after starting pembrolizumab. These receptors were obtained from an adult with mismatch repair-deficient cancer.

CDR3 in DNA: TGTGCCAGCAGCCCAAATGGCGCTGAAGCTTTCTTT. Amino acids: CASSPNGAEAFF. This rearrangement joins TRBV7-9 to TRBJ1-1; D is undetermined. The CDR3 has 12 residues. Germline V lookup: CDR1 SEHNR, CDR2 FQNEAQ (reference sequence). Between the trimmed V and J ends, which lost 5 bases and 6 bases, there was a span of 10 bases.

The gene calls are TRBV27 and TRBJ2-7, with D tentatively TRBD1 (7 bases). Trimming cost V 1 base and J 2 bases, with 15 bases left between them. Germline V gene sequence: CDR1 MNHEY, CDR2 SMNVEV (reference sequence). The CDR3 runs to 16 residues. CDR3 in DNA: TGTGCCAGCAGTTTATTTGCGGGGACAGCAGCCTACGAGCAGTACTTC. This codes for CASSLFAGTAAYEQYF.

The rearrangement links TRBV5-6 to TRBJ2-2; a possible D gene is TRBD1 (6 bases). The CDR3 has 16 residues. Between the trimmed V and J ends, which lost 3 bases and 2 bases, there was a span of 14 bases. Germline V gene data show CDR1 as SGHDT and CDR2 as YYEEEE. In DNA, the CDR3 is TGTGCCAGCAGCTCCATATTAGGGGGAAACACCGGGGAGCTGTTTTTT. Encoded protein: CASSSILGGNTGELFF.

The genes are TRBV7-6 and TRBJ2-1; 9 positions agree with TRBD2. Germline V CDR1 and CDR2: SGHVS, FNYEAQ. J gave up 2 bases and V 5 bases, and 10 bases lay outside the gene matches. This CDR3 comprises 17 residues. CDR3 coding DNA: TGTGCCAGCAGCGCCAGCGCGACTAGCGGACCCTACAATGAGCAGTTCTTC. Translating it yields CASSASATSGPYNEQFF.

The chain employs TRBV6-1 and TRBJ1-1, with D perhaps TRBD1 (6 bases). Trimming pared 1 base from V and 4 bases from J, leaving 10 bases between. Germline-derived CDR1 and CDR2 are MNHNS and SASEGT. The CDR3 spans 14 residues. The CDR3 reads CASSEEQGFTEAFF. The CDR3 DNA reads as TGTGCCAGCAGTGAAGAACAGGGTTTCACTGAAGCTTTCTTT.

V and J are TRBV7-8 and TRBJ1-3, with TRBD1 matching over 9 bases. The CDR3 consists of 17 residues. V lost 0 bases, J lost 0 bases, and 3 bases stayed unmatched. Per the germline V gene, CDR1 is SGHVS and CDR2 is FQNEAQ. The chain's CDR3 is CASSLAKTGGSGNTIYF. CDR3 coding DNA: TGTGCCAGCAGCTTAGCGAAGACAGGGGGCTCTGGAAACACCATATATTTT.

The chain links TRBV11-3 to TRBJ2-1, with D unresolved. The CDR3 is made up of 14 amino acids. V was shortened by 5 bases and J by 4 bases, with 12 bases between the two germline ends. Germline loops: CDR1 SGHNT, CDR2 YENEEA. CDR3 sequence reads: CASSPVDGYNEQFF. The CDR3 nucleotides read TGTGCCAGCAGCCCTGTAGATGGTTACAATGAGCAGTTCTTC.

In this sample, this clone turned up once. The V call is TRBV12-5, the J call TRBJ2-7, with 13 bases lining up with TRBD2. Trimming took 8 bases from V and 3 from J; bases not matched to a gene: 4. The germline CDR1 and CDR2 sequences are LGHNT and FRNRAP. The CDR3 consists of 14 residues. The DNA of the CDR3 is TGTGCTAGTCAACGGACTAGCGGGAGCTACGAGCAGTACTTC. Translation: CASQRTSGSYEQYF. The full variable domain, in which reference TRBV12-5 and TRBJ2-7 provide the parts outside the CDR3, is DARVTQTPRHKVTEMGQEVTMRCQPILGHNTVFWYRQTMMQGLELLAYFRNRAPLDDSGMPKDRFSAEMPDATLATLKIQPSEPRDSAVYFCASQRTSGSYEQYFGPGTRLTVT.

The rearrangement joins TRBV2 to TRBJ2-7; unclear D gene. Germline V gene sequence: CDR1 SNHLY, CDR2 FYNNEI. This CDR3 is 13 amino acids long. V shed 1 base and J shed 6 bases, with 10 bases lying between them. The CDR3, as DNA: TGTGCCAGCAGTGAAGGTCCGCCCGGCGAGCAGTACTTC. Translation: CASSEGPPGEQYF.

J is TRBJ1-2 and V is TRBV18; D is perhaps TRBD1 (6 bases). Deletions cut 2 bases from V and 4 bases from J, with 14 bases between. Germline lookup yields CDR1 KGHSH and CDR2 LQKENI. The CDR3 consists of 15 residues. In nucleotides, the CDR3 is TGTGCCAGCTCACCAGGGCCAGGGGCTTCCTATGGCTACACCTTC. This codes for CASSPGPGASYGYTF.

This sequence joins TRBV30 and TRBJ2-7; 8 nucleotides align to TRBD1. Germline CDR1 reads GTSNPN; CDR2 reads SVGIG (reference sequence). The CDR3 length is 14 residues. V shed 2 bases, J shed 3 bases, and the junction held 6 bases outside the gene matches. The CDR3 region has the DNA TGTGCCTGGAGTAGCGAGACAGGGGTCTACGAGCAGTACTTC. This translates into CAWSSETGVYEQYF.

The CDR3 protein is CASSPSLGQGPIYEQYF. DNA for the CDR3: TGTGCCAGTAGTCCATCCTTGGGACAGGGGCCCATCTACGAGCAGTACTTC. The V call is TRBV19, the J call TRBJ2-7, with 10 bases aligning to TRBD1. This CDR3 is built from 17 residues. Trimming removed 5 bases from V and 3 bases from J; junction bases left unmatched: 13. Germline lookup yields CDR1 LNHDA and CDR2 SQIVND (reference sequence).

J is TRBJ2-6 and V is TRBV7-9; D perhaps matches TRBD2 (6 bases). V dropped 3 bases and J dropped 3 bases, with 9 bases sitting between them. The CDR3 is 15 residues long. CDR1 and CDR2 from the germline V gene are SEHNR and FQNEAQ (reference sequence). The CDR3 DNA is TGTGCCAGCAGCTTCGACGGGGGTGGGGCCAACGTCCTGACTTTC. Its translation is CASSFDGGGANVLTF. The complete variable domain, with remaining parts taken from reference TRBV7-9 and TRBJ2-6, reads DTGVSQNPRHKITKRGQNVTFRCDPISEHNRLYWYRQTLGQGPEFLTYFQNEAQLEKSRLLSDRFSAERPKGSFSTLEIQRTEQGDSAMYLCASSFDGGGANVLTFGAGSRLTVL.

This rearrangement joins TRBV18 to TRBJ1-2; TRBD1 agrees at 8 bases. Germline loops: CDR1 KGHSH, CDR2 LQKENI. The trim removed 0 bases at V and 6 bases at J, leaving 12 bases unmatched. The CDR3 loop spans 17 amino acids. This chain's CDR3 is CASSPPWWSGQGDGYTF. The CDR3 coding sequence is TGTGCCAGCTCACCACCGTGGTGGAGCGGACAGGGCGATGGCTACACCTTC.

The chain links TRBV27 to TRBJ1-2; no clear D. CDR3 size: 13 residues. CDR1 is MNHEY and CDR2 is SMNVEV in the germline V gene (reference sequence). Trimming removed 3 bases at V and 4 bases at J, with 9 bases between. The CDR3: CASSFGGGYGYTF. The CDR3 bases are TGTGCCAGCAGTTTTGGAGGAGGCTATGGCTACACCTTC.

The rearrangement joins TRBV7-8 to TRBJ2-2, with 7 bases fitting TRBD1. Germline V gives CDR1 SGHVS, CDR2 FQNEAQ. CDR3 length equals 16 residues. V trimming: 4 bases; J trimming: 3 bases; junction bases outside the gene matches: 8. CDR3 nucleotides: TGTGCCAGCAGCTCTGGACAGGCCGGGTACACCGGGGAGCTGTTTTTT. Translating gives CASSSGQAGYTGELFF.

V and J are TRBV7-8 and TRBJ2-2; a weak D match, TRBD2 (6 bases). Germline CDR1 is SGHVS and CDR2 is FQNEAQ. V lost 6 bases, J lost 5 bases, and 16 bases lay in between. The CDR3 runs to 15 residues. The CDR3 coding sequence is TGTGCCAGCAGTCCCCTCCCGGGGGTTACCGGGGAGCTGTTTTTT. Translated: CASSPLPGVTGELFF.